A single sample gave rise to the 20 T cell receptor beta chains below, sequenced in a study of T cell changes during pregnancy in multiple sclerosis. The method was immunoSEQ multiplex PCR; TCRdb's version includes in-frame clones alone and lacks a portion of them. There are 33,000 or so clones in the sample; more than 85% occur only once, and about 0.45% lies in the top ten. Specimen: CD4+ T cells from peripheral blood mononuclear cells, collected in the third trimester of pregnancy. These receptors were collected from a female donor in good health, enrolled as a control in a pregnancy study.

The gene calls are TRBV15 and TRBJ2-7; 11 bases map to TRBD2. V lost 1 base, J lost 13 bases, and 9 bases stayed unmatched. The CDR3 sequence is 14 residues long. CDR1 and CDR2 from the germline V gene are LNHNV and YYDKDF (reference sequence). The CDR3, as DNA: TGTGCCACCAGCAGAGGGGAGGGGACTAGCGGCCGATACTTC. This encodes CATSRGEGTSGRYF.

This rearrangement joins TRBV27 to TRBJ2-7, with TRBD1 identical over 7 bases. CDR3 length: 14 residues. Germline CDR1 MNHEY, CDR2 SMNVEV (reference sequence). The J segment lost 3 bases and the V segment lost 5 bases, leaving 7 bases of the junction unmatched. As DNA, the CDR3 is TGTGCCAGCAGTAGTTTGGGACAGTACTACGAGCAGTACTTC. Translation gives CASSSLGQYYEQYF.

The gene calls are TRBV5-4 and TRBJ1-4, with a tentative D call TRBD1 (5 bases). Between the trimmed V and J ends, which lost 0 bases and 4 bases, there was a span of 10 bases. The V gene's germline CDR1 is SGHNT and CDR2 YYREEE (reference sequence). The CDR3 contains 15 residues. CDR3 region: CASSLGGANNEKLFF. CDR3 sequence (DNA): TGTGCCAGCAGCTTGGGTGGGGCTAATAATGAAAAACTGTTTTTT.

The chain is built from TRBV10-1 and TRBJ1-4; TRBD1 is a possible D gene (6 bases). This CDR3 region has 13 residues. The V and J ends lost 7 bases and 8 bases respectively, with 14 bases between them. The germline V gene has CDR1 WNHNN and CDR2 SYGVQD (reference sequence). CDR3 coding DNA: TGCGCCAGCATGGGGGGGGCACGGGAAAAACTGTTTTTT. Protein sequence: CASMGGAREKLFF.

This chain links TRBV5-1 with TRBJ2-5; TRBD2 agrees at 10 bases. This CDR3 contains 16 residues. CDR1 is SGHRS and CDR2 is YFSETQ in the germline V gene. V shed 5 bases, J shed 5 bases, and the junction held 12 bases outside the gene matches. For the CDR3, the DNA is TGCGCCAGCAGACGCCGGACTAGCGGTGGGCGGGAGACCCAGTACTTC. Amino acids: CASRRRTSGGRETQYF.

The CDR3 DNA reads TGTGCCAGCAGCTCGGCGGGCGGGGGGGCCGGAGATACGCAGTATTTT. Its protein is CASSSAGGGAGDTQYF. The chain employs TRBV7-9 and TRBJ2-3; 9 positions match TRBD2. The V gene's germline CDR1 is SEHNR and CDR2 FQNEAQ (reference sequence). V shed 4 bases and J 5 bases; nucleotides not matched to a gene: 10. The CDR3 runs 16 residues.

The genes are TRBV7-3 and TRBJ2-7; 9 bases map to TRBD1. V shed 5 bases, J shed 2 bases, and the junction held 4 bases outside the gene matches. The germline V gene encodes CDR1 SGHTA and CDR2 FQGTGA. The CDR3 consists of 14 residues. CDR3 DNA: TGTGCCAGCAGCCTCGACAGGGGGACCTACGAGCAGTACTTC. Translating gives CASSLDRGTYEQYF. Using reference TRBV7-3 and TRBJ2-7 for the parts outside the CDR3, the full variable domain is GAGVSQTPSNKVTEKGKYVELRCDPISGHTALYWYRQSLGQGPEFLIYFQGTGAADDSGLPNDRFFAVRPEGSVSTLKIQRTERGDSAVYLCASSLDRGTYEQYFGPGTRLTVT.

This clone has a single count. J is TRBJ2-7 and V is TRBV7-6, with 7 bases lining up with TRBD1. J gave up 2 bases and V 1 base, and 5 bases lay outside the gene matches. The CDR3 is made up of 15 amino acids. Per germline, CDR1 SGHVS and CDR2 FNYEAQ. The CDR3 nucleotides are TGTGCCAGCAGCTTAGGCTCCGGGACAGCCTACGAGCAGTACTTC. It codes for CASSLGSGTAYEQYF.

This chain connects TRBV5-6 to TRBJ1-1; no clear D gene. Germline CDR1 SGHDT, CDR2 YYEEEE. Trimming removed 1 base at V and 0 bases at J, with 4 bases between. The CDR3 sequence is 13 residues long. The CDR3 nucleotides read TGTGCCAGCAGCTTGAACATGAACACTGAAGCTTTCTTT. Translated: CASSLNMNTEAFF.

This clone was picked up a small number of times. This chain uses TRBV6-5 with TRBJ1-6; D may be TRBD1 (6 bases). There are 14 residues in the CDR3. Germline CDR1 MNHEY, CDR2 SVGAGI. The V gene lost 6 bases and the J gene lost 10 bases, with 16 bases spanning the gap. This chain's CDR3 is CASRSGTFSSPLHF. The CDR3 DNA follows: TGTGCCAGCAGGTCCGGGACATTTTCCTCACCCCTCCACTTT.

The chain has TRBV25-1 and TRBJ1-4; D is perhaps TRBD1 (5 bases). With 3 bases removed from V and 0 bases from J, the gap between germline ends came to 11 bases. This CDR3 has 16 amino acids. In germline, CDR1 is MGHDK, CDR2 SYGVNS. The CDR3 DNA reads TGTGCCAGCAGTGAGGTCCGACAGTCAACTAATGAAAAACTGTTTTTT. This codes for CASSEVRQSTNEKLFF.

The chain combines TRBV5-1 with TRBJ1-6, with a weak D call TRBD1 (5 bases). Germline values: CDR1 SGHRS, CDR2 YFSETQ. CDR3 size: 15 residues. The V end lost 4 bases, the J end lost 2 bases, and 10 bases lay between the germline ends. The CDR3 DNA follows: TGCGCCAGCAGCCGTTCAGGGCCCTATAATTCACCCCTCCACTTT. This translates into CASSRSGPYNSPLHF.

V usage is TRBV18 and J usage is TRBJ2-5; 11 nucleotides line up with TRBD2. The CDR3 is 16 residues long. Germline CDR1 KGHSH, CDR2 LQKENI. Trimming took 4 bases from V and 1 from J; bases not matched to a gene: 5. CDR3 nucleotides: TGTGCCAGCTCACAGACTAGCGGGGCCCTCCAAGAGACCCAGTACTTC. Its protein product is CASSQTSGALQETQYF.

V usage is TRBV6-4 and J usage is TRBJ1-1; D gene ambiguous. There are 14 residues in the CDR3. Germline lookup yields CDR1 MRHNA and CDR2 SNTAGT. The V end was cut by 5 bases, the J end by 4 bases, with 14 bases between. The DNA of the CDR3 is TGTGCCAGCAGTTTGGAGGATGGGAGCACTGAAGCTTTCTTT. Amino acids: CASSLEDGSTEAFF.

This clone was detected only once. CDR3: CSVPRGGRSWTEAFF. The CDR3 DNA reads TGCAGCGTGCCAAGAGGGGGTAGATCGTGGACTGAAGCTTTCTTT. The rearrangement links TRBV29-1 to TRBJ1-1, with a weak D call TRBD1 (6 bases). The CDR3 consists of 15 residues. With 6 bases removed from V and 5 bases from J, the gap between germline ends came to 22 bases. Germline V gene sequence: CDR1 SQVTM, CDR2 ANQGSEA.

This sequence joins TRBV7-2 and TRBJ2-4, with 9 bases matching TRBD2. Per the germline V gene, CDR1 is SGHTA and CDR2 is FQGNSA. V gave up 3 bases and J gave up 0 bases; unmatched junction bases: 12. The CDR3 sequence is 19 residues long. The chain's CDR3 is CASSFFFISGGLAKNIQYF. The CDR3 nucleotides read TGTGCCAGCAGCTTTTTTTTTATTAGCGGGGGCTTAGCCAAAAACATTCAGTACTTC.

The V gene is TRBV7-2, the J gene TRBJ1-1, with D possibly being TRBD1 (5 bases). This CDR3 is built from 16 residues. Per the germline V gene, CDR1 is SGHTA and CDR2 is FQGNSA. V dropped 3 bases and J dropped 5 bases, with 19 bases sitting between them. The CDR3 DNA follows: TGTGCCAGCAGCTTCGGGGGGACGCACCTGGGGACTGAAGCTTTCTTT. Its translation: CASSFGGTHLGTEAFF.

The rearrangement links TRBV11-2 to TRBJ2-3; TRBD2 matches at 10 bases. From germline, CDR1 is SGHAT and CDR2 FQNNGV. The CDR3 sequence is 16 residues long. Unmatched junction bases numbered 7, after V lost 5 bases and J lost 2 bases. DNA for the CDR3: TGTGCCAGCAGCCTCCCTAGCGGGGGTCTCACAGATACGCAGTATTTT. Translating gives CASSLPSGGLTDTQYF.

The chain is built from TRBV14 and TRBJ2-1, with D possibly being TRBD1 (5 bases). V was shortened by 2 bases and J by 12 bases, with 17 bases between the two germline ends. CDR1 and CDR2 (germline): SGHDN, FVKESK. The CDR3 consists of 14 residues. CDR3 residues: CASSQFQVGRGQFF. The CDR3 DNA reads as TGTGCCAGCAGCCAATTCCAGGTGGGAAGGGGGCAGTTCTTC.

The V and J genes are TRBV19 and TRBJ1-2; D is undetermined. Trimming cost V 5 bases and J 2 bases, with 15 bases left between them. Germline CDR1 is LNHDA and CDR2 is SQIVND (reference sequence). CDR3 size: 15 residues. CDR3 protein: CASSRLVTPNYGYTF. CDR3 in DNA: TGTGCCAGTAGTCGCCTGGTTACACCGAACTATGGCTACACCTTC.